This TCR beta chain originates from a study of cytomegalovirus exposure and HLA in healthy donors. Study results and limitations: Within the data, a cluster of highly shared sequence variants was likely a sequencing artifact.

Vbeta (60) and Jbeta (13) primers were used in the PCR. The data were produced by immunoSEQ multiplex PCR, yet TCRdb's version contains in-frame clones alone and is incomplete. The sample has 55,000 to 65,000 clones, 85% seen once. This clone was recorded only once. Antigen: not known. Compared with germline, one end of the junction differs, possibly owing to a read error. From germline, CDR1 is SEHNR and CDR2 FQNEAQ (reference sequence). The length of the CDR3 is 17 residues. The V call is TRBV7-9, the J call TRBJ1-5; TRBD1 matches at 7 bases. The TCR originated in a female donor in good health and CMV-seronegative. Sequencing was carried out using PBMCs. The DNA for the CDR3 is TGTGCCAGCAGTTTAGGGTGGCGGGACAGAGACAAGAGCCTCCAGCATTTT. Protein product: CASSLGWRDRDKSLQHF.